Following are 13 T cell receptor beta chains from one sample sequenced in a study of cytomegalovirus exposure and HLA in healthy donors. The PCR was carried out with 60 Vbeta primers and 13 Jbeta primers. The protocol was immunoSEQ multiplex PCR, while the TCRdb copy is restricted to in-frame clones and leaves out a portion. The sample consists of under 140,000 clones, approximately 86% of them appearing once. Material for sequencing was PBMCs. These receptor sequences come from a man aged 40-49 years in good health and CMV-seronegative.

The genes are TRBV7-9 and TRBJ2-1, with TRBD2 matching over 11 bases. CDR3 length: 15 residues. V shed 5 bases, J shed 4 bases, and the junction held 4 bases outside the gene matches. Germline values: CDR1 SEHNR, CDR2 FQNEAQ (reference sequence). Here the CDR3 reads CASSLSGGAYNEQFF. The DNA for the CDR3 is TGTGCCAGCAGCCTTAGCGGGGGGGCTTACAATGAGCAGTTCTTC.

This chain uses TRBV19 with TRBJ1-1; D ambiguous. The germline CDR1 and CDR2 sequences are LNHDA and SQIVND (reference sequence). V lost 6 bases and J 0 bases, leaving 5 bases between the germline ends. The CDR3 extends over 12 amino acids. The CDR3 DNA follows: TGTGCCAGTAGATCCATGAACACTGAAGCTTTCTTT. This sequence encodes CASRSMNTEAFF.

The chain joins TRBV28 to TRBJ1-1; possible D gene TRBD1, 5 bases. Germline lookup yields CDR1 MDHEN and CDR2 SYDVKM. The CDR3 runs 16 residues. With 6 bases removed from V and 3 bases from J, the gap between germline ends came to 20 bases. DNA of the CDR3: TGTGCCAGCAGACCCCCCGGGGGGGTTTCTCACACTGAAGCTTTCTTT. This gives the protein CASRPPGGVSHTEAFF.

The rearrangement links TRBV7-9 to TRBJ2-1; a weak D match, TRBD2 (6 bases). The CDR3 sequence is 15 residues long. V lost 2 bases and J lost 8, with 16 bases in between. Germline V CDR1 and CDR2: SEHNR, FQNEAQ (reference sequence). The CDR3 protein is CASSLSRGRDYEQFF. The CDR3 DNA reads TGTGCCAGCAGCTTATCCCGGGGAAGGGACTATGAGCAGTTCTTC.

The V call is TRBV7-2, the J call TRBJ1-5, with a possible D match to TRBD1 (5 bases). The CDR3 loop spans 15 amino acids. The V end lost 1 base, the J end lost 2 bases, and 9 bases lay between the germline ends. CDR1 and CDR2 (germline): SGHTA, FQGNSA. The CDR3 region is CASSLEGKRNQPQHF. In DNA form, the CDR3 reads TGTGCCAGCAGCTTAGAGGGGAAACGCAATCAGCCCCAGCATTTT.

V and J are TRBV5-1 and TRBJ2-5, with no clear D. Trimming took off 3 bases at V and 1 base at J, with 4 bases between the two ends. This CDR3 is built from 12 residues. Looked up from germline, CDR1 is SGHRS and CDR2 is YFSETQ. The CDR3 coding sequence is TGCGCCAGCAGCTGGGCCCAAGAGACCCAGTACTTC. The encoded protein is CASSWAQETQYF.

The J gene is TRBJ1-4, the V gene TRBV10-3; 7 bases are shared with TRBD1. Germline CDR1 and CDR2: ENHRY and SYGVKD. CDR3 length: 14 amino acids. V trimming: 3 bases; J trimming: 8 bases; junction bases outside the gene matches: 6. The DNA of the CDR3 is TGTGCCATCAGTGAACTTCCGGGACAGGAAAAACTGTTTTTT. Translating it yields CAISELPGQEKLFF.

This chain links TRBV2 with TRBJ2-3; 11 nucleotides match TRBD2. The germline V gene encodes CDR1 SNHLY and CDR2 FYNNEI. CDR3 length: 15 residues. Trimming removed 6 bases from V and 4 bases from J; junction bases left unmatched: 6. The CDR3: CASRVAGGRADTQYF. The CDR3 DNA sequence: TGTGCCAGCAGGGTAGCGGGGGGGCGCGCAGATACGCAGTATTTT.

The rearrangement links TRBV29-1 to TRBJ2-3; a possible D gene is TRBD2 (5 bases). Between the trimmed V and J ends, which lost 3 bases and 4 bases, there was a span of 20 bases. The CDR3 loop spans 16 amino acids. Germline values: CDR1 SQVTM, CDR2 ANQGSEA. The CDR3 loop is CSVDLSRGLGADTQYF. The DNA of the CDR3 is TGCAGCGTTGACCTCTCCCGGGGTCTGGGCGCAGATACGCAGTATTTT.

There are a few counts of this clone. V and J are TRBV5-4 and TRBJ1-4, with D hard to call. Between the trimmed V and J ends, which lost 6 bases and 3 bases, there was a span of 12 bases. This CDR3 comprises 14 residues. The germline V gene has CDR1 SGHNT and CDR2 YYREEE (reference sequence). The CDR3 nucleotides read TGTGCCAGCACCTCCGAGGTATCTAATGAAAAACTGTTTTTT. This gives the protein CASTSEVSNEKLFF.

V is TRBV5-1 and J is TRBJ2-7, with D tentatively TRBD1 (7 bases). This CDR3 region has 16 residues. Trimming took off 5 bases at V and 2 bases at J, with 20 bases between the two ends. Germline values: CDR1 SGHRS, CDR2 YFSETQ. The CDR3 DNA follows: TGCGCCAGCAGTCGGAAAGGCCAGGGGGGAACCTACGAGCAGTACTTC. This sequence encodes CASSRKGQGGTYEQYF.

The rearrangement joins TRBV5-1 to TRBJ1-2; 8 bases align to TRBD1. The CDR3 length is 13 residues. The ends lost 2 bases at V and 4 bases at J; junction bases unmatched: 1. Germline V gene data show CDR1 as SGHRS and CDR2 as YFSETQ. CDR3 in amino acids: CASSFGQGYGYTF. The DNA of the CDR3 is TGCGCCAGCAGCTTCGGACAGGGCTATGGCTACACCTTC.

CDR3: CATSGGGNEQFF. DNA for the CDR3: TGTGCCACGTCCGGGGGGGGGAATGAGCAGTTCTTC. The chain uses TRBV2 and TRBJ2-1; 8 bases are a match to TRBD2. V gave up 10 bases and J gave up 7 bases; unmatched junction bases: 6. The CDR3 runs to 12 residues. Per germline, CDR1 SNHLY and CDR2 FYNNEI.